This passage covers 30 T cell receptor beta chains from one sample sequenced in a study of T-cell memory formation after mild COVID-19. TCRdb used MiXCR to reprocess the 5' RACE reads, holding one entry per CDR3 protein. The sample holds a few hundred thousand distinct CDR3 sequences, approximately 15% seen once. Source material: PBMCs or a T cell subset sorted from them (not recorded which). The receptors were gathered from a young man who had mild COVID-19 (a few samples of this study predate the infection). Cell type and time point are not known.

This clonotype was recorded many times. The chain is built from TRBV4-3 and TRBJ2-3; 14 nucleotides match TRBD2. The CDR3 runs 15 residues. The V gene end was trimmed by 4 bases and the J gene end by 6 bases; junction bases not matched to a gene: 3. Germline CDR1 reads LGHNA; CDR2 reads YSLEER. Here the CDR3 DNA reads TGCGCCAGCAGCCCTGGGACTAGCGGGGGCGATACGCAGTATTTT. This encodes CASSPGTSGGDTQYF.

There are many counts of this clonotype. The V and J genes are TRBV5-1 and TRBJ1-1, with D hard to call. The germline gives CDR1 SGHRS, CDR2 YFSETQ. V shed 0 bases and J shed 5 bases, with 11 bases lying between them. CDR3 length: 14 residues. This chain's CDR3 is CASSLVREGTEAFF. The CDR3 bases are TGCGCCAGCAGCTTGGTAAGGGAGGGTACTGAAGCTTTCTTT.

The chain employs TRBV5-1 and TRBJ2-5; 11 nucleotides agree with TRBD2. V shed 0 bases and J 4 bases; nucleotides not matched to a gene: 5. This CDR3 contains 16 residues. Germline CDR1 reads SGHRS; CDR2 reads YFSETQ. The CDR3 spells CASSLARLAGGETQYF. CDR3 sequence (DNA): TGCGCCAGCAGCTTGGCCCGTCTAGCGGGGGGAGAGACCCAGTACTTC.

This clonotype has just a few counts. The J gene is TRBJ2-1, the V gene TRBV20-1; 7 nucleotides match TRBD2. From germline, CDR1 is DFQATT and CDR2 SNEGSKA (reference sequence). J gave up 7 bases and V 3 bases, and 9 bases lay outside the gene matches. The CDR3 loop spans 14 amino acids. CDR3 in DNA: TGCAGTGCTAGTCTCCCGAAGGGAGGGAATGAGCAGTTCTTC. As protein: CSASLPKGGNEQFF.

The chain carries TRBV18 and TRBJ2-1; 7 positions match TRBD1. This CDR3 comprises 17 residues. V trimming: 3 bases; J trimming: 4 bases; junction bases outside the gene matches: 12. Germline V gives CDR1 KGHSH, CDR2 LQKENI. CDR3 nucleotide sequence: TGTGCCAGCTCACCTTCCAACCGGGACAGAATATACAATGAGCAGTTCTTC. Translated, it gives CASSPSNRDRIYNEQFF. Drawing the rest from reference TRBV18 and TRBJ2-1, the complete variable domain is NAGVMQNPRHLVRRRGQEARLRCSPMKGHSHVYWYRQLPEEGLKFMVYLQKENIIDESGMPKERFSAEFPKEGPSILRIQQVVRGDSAAYFCASSPSNRDRIYNEQFFGPGTRLTVL.

V gene TRBV7-9 combines with J gene TRBJ1-6; D uncertain. Germline V CDR1 and CDR2: SEHNR, FQNEAQ (reference sequence). V was clipped by 4 bases and J by 8 bases, with 15 bases between them. This CDR3 has 15 residues. The CDR3 region has the DNA TGTGCCAGCAGCTGGTCGGACCTGACGGATTCACCCCTCCACTTT. It encodes CASSWSDLTDSPLHF.

The chain carries TRBV6-6 and TRBJ1-4, with D unclear. The germline CDR1 and CDR2 sequences are MNHNY and SVGAGI (reference sequence). V lost 5 bases and J lost 5, with 9 bases in between. The CDR3 loop spans 13 amino acids. The CDR3 protein is CASSLRRNEKLFF. In DNA form, the CDR3 reads TGTGCCAGCAGTCTGCGGAGGAATGAAAAACTGTTTTTT.

The chain uses TRBV2 and TRBJ2-5; D is perhaps TRBD2 (5 bases). This CDR3 region has 13 residues. V was cut by 8 bases and J by 5 bases, with 15 bases left in between. Germline values: CDR1 SNHLY, CDR2 FYNNEI. The CDR3, as DNA: TGTGCCAGCGGTTGGCGGGCCCGGGAGACCCAGTACTTC. The encoded protein is CASGWRARETQYF.

The table lists this clonotype with a few counts. The chain has TRBV7-9 and TRBJ1-1, with D maybe TRBD1 (6 bases). V was shortened by 2 bases and J by 0 bases, with 10 bases between the two germline ends. The CDR3 has 15 residues. Germline values: CDR1 SEHNR, CDR2 FQNEAQ (reference sequence). CDR3 protein: CASSLQGQMNTEAFF. The CDR3 bases are TGTGCCAGCAGCTTACAAGGACAGATGAACACTGAAGCTTTCTTT.

The rearrangement joins TRBV7-6 to TRBJ2-5, with D maybe TRBD2 (7 bases). Trimming shortened V by 7 bases and J by 2 bases, and 23 bases separated the two germline ends. The CDR3 length is 17 residues. The germline V gene encodes CDR1 SGHVS and CDR2 FNYEAQ. The CDR3 DNA sequence: TGTGCCAGCACCCCGTTAGACGGGGGGCCGCTTCAAGAGACCCAGTACTTC. It specifies CASTPLDGGPLQETQYF.

This clonotype was detected a few times. The V and J genes are TRBV10-3 and TRBJ2-7; perhaps TRBD1 as D (5 bases). Trimming took off 2 bases at V and 4 bases at J, with 9 bases between the two ends. The CDR3 sequence is 13 residues long. CDR1 is ENHRY, CDR2 SYGVKD, per germline. The CDR3 spells CAISEDPGYEQYV. The CDR3, as DNA: TGTGCCATCAGTGAGGATCCAGGGTACGAGCAGTACGTC.

This clonotype was counted only a few times. The chain recombines TRBV3-1 with TRBJ1-2; no definite D call. Trimming stripped 0 bases from V and 5 bases from J, with 10 bases between. CDR1 LGHDT and CDR2 YNNKEL come from the germline V gene (reference sequence). This CDR3 is 14 amino acids long. In DNA form, the CDR3 reads TGTGCCAGCAGCCAAGATGGGCGGATTTATGGCTACACCTTC. Its protein is CASSQDGRIYGYTF.

The chain is built from TRBV6-2 or TRBV6-3 and TRBJ1-1; D is unclear. This CDR3 contains 12 residues. Trimming removed 0 bases from V and 10 bases from J, with 9 bases in between. Germline V CDR1 and CDR2: MNHEY, SVGEGT. This CDR3 reads CASSYSRTRAFF. The CDR3 coding sequence is TGTGCCAGCAGTTACTCGCGGACGAGAGCTTTCTTT.

The rearrangement joins TRBV2 to TRBJ1-6; TRBD1 is a possible D gene (6 bases). Germline lookup yields CDR1 SNHLY and CDR2 FYNNEI. The ends were cut back, 7 bases at V and 7 bases at J, with 8 bases in the middle. The CDR3 runs to 12 residues. DNA for the CDR3: TGTGCCAGCAACAGGGTCAATTCACCCCTCCACTTT. As protein: CASNRVNSPLHF.

This clonotype was detected a few times. The J gene is TRBJ2-1, the V gene TRBV6-5; D perhaps matches TRBD1 (5 bases). Germline CDR1 reads MNHEY; CDR2 reads SVGAGI. Between the trimmed V and J ends, which lost 5 bases and 3 bases, there was a span of 11 bases. The CDR3 spans 14 residues. The CDR3 is CASSRETVYNEQFF. The CDR3 DNA follows: TGTGCCAGCAGTCGCGAGACAGTCTACAATGAGCAGTTCTTC.

The table lists this clonotype with a few counts. This rearrangement joins TRBV11-2 to TRBJ2-1; the D gene could be TRBD1 or TRBD2 (5 bases each). This CDR3 has 12 amino acids. V lost 5 bases and J lost 14, with 16 bases in between. Per germline, CDR1 SGHAT and CDR2 FQNNGV. CDR3 residues: CASSPGTGGKFF. In DNA form, the CDR3 reads TGTGCCAGCAGCCCCGGGACGGGTGGTAAGTTCTTC.

The V gene is TRBV7-2, the J gene TRBJ2-5, with 9 bases lining up with TRBD1. Trimming removed 5 bases from V and 5 bases from J; junction bases left unmatched: 6. The CDR3 consists of 14 residues. Germline-derived CDR1 and CDR2 are SGHTA and FQGNSA. The CDR3 sequence: CASSRDRVEETQYF. The DNA for the CDR3 is TGTGCCAGCAGCCGGGACAGGGTCGAGGAGACCCAGTACTTC.

This clonotype has just a few counts. The V gene is TRBV5-6, the J gene TRBJ2-1; no clear D. Germline V CDR1 and CDR2: SGHDT, YYEEEE. V gave up 2 bases and J gave up 12 bases, with 9 bases separating them. The CDR3 consists of 11 residues. In nucleotides, the CDR3 is TGTGCCAGCAGCTTTTTAGGGTCGCAGTTCTTC. Protein product: CASSFLGSQFF.

This clonotype was counted between two and nine times. This sequence joins TRBV28 and TRBJ2-5; 10 bases agree with TRBD2. After removal of 6 bases from V and 1 base from J, the junction contained 17 bases not matched to a gene. The CDR3 is 19 residues long. Germline V gene lookup returns CDR1 MDHEN and CDR2 SYDVKM. CDR3 in amino acids: CASSPRLLIAGGRQETQYF. The DNA for the CDR3 is TGTGCCAGCAGCCCCCGGCTGCTAATAGCGGGGGGCCGCCAAGAGACCCAGTACTTC. The whole variable domain, remainder taken from reference TRBV28 and TRBJ2-5, is DVKVTQSSRYLVKRTGEKVFLECVQDMDHENMFWYRQDPGLGLRLIYFSYDVKMKEKGDIPEGYSVSREKKERFSLILESASTNQTSMYLCASSPRLLIAGGRQETQYFGPGTRLLVL.

This chain connects TRBV20-1 to TRBJ1-2; 7 positions match TRBD1. This CDR3 contains 13 residues. Trimming at V came to 0 bases and at J to 4 bases, leaving 2 bases not matched to a gene. Germline V gene data show CDR1 as DFQATT and CDR2 as SNEGSKA (reference sequence). CDR3 in DNA: TGCAGTGCTAGAGATCCAGGGGGCTATGGCTACACCTTC. Its protein is CSARDPGGYGYTF.

In this sample, this clonotype turned up a few times. The chain combines TRBV18 with TRBJ2-5; D gene ambiguous. Per germline, CDR1 KGHSH and CDR2 LQKENI. V was shortened by 3 bases and J by 5 bases, with 10 bases between the two germline ends. This CDR3 region has 13 residues. The CDR3 nucleotides read TGTGCCAGCTCACCTGTCCCGGCGGAGACCCAGTACTTC. It encodes CASSPVPAETQYF.

This clonotype was seen a handful of times. V usage is TRBV4-2 and J usage is TRBJ2-4; D may be TRBD1 (6 bases). Trimming pared 0 bases from V and 1 base from J, leaving 10 bases between. Germline loops: CDR1 LGHNA, CDR2 YNFKEQ. The CDR3 is 16 residues long. The CDR3 is CASSQDTGRAKNIQYF. CDR3 sequence (DNA): TGTGCCAGCAGCCAAGATACAGGGCGGGCCAAAAACATTCAGTACTTC.

This clonotype has just a few counts. The gene calls are TRBV11-2 and TRBJ1-1; no reliable D call. V lost 5 bases and J lost 8, with 12 bases in between. CDR1 and CDR2 (germline): SGHAT, FQNNGV. This CDR3 is built from 12 residues. CDR3 nucleotides: TGTGCCAGCAGCCCCCTGGGGATAGAAGCTTTCTTT. Its protein product is CASSPLGIEAFF.

In this sample, this clonotype turned up a few times. The chain has TRBV9 and TRBJ2-3; D assignment may be TRBD1 or TRBD2 (6 bases each). This CDR3 is 17 amino acids long. V was clipped by 3 bases and J by 2 bases, with 19 bases between them. Germline CDR1 is SGDLS and CDR2 is YYNGEE. The CDR3 DNA sequence: TGTGCCAGCAGCGAAAGATGGGGGGCAGCCTCCACAGATACGCAGTATTTT. It yields the protein CASSERWGAASTDTQYF.

J is TRBJ2-7 and V is TRBV7-2; 7 bases map to TRBD2. The junction had 13 bases not matched to a gene; V was cut back by 8 bases and J by 6 bases. The CDR3 runs to 14 residues. CDR1 SGHTA and CDR2 FQGNSA come from the germline V gene. The CDR3 nucleotides are TGTGCCAGCGTCAACCAGCGGGGCGACCCCGAGCAGTACTTC. Translating gives CASVNQRGDPEQYF.

The V call is TRBV4-3, the J call TRBJ1-2; a weak D match, TRBD1 (5 bases). V lost 0 bases and J lost 0, with 11 bases in between. This CDR3 is built from 16 residues. Germline V gene lookup returns CDR1 LGHNA and CDR2 YSLEER. The CDR3 sequence is CASSQEQDLANYGYTF. CDR3 DNA sequence: TGCGCCAGCAGCCAAGAACAGGACTTAGCTAACTATGGCTACACCTTC.

A few counts support this clonotype. The chain joins TRBV4-3 to TRBJ1-2, with a weak D call TRBD1 (5 bases). The V end was cut by 0 bases, the J end by 6 bases, with 11 bases between. CDR3 length: 14 amino acids. Germline CDR1 is LGHNA and CDR2 is YSLEER. In DNA form, the CDR3 reads TGCGCCAGCAGCCAAGAGAAGACAGCTCATGGCTACACCTTC. Its translation is CASSQEKTAHGYTF.

This clonotype was detected a few times. This chain uses TRBV6-1 with TRBJ1-1, with TRBD1 identical over 11 bases. CDR1 is MNHNS, CDR2 SASEGT, per germline. This CDR3 comprises 15 residues. J lost 12 bases, V lost 6 bases, and 15 bases had no gene match. This CDR3 reads CASSVSGRGQGGTFF. Written as DNA, the CDR3 is TGTGCCAGCAGCGTCTCCGGTAGGGGACAGGGGGGAACTTTCTTT.

This clonotype showed up just a few times. The chain carries TRBV4-3 and TRBJ2-4; a weak D match, TRBD2 (5 bases). The CDR3 extends over 15 amino acids. The V gene lost 1 base and the J gene lost 7 bases, with 14 bases spanning the gap. Germline loops: CDR1 LGHNA, CDR2 YSLEER. The CDR3 loop reads CASSQAGHRRNIQYF. The CDR3 nucleotides read TGCGCCAGCAGCCAAGCGGGCCATAGGAGGAACATTCAGTACTTC.

This sequence joins TRBV4-3 and TRBJ2-4, with TRBD1 identical over 7 bases. The V gene end was trimmed by 0 bases and the J gene end by 7 bases; junction bases not matched to a gene: 9. There are 16 residues in the CDR3. Germline CDR1 and CDR2: LGHNA and YSLEER. In DNA, the CDR3 is TGCGCCAGCAGCCAAGATCAAAGGGGGCGGATGAACATTCAGTACTTC. This gives the protein CASSQDQRGRMNIQYF.